The 32 T cell receptor beta chains below all came from one sample that was sequenced in a study of T cell responses to AZD1222 COVID-19 vaccine. Assay used: immunoSEQ multiplex PCR; TCRdb lists only in-frame clones, some missing. The sample has 110,000 or so clones, roughly 90% seen once. Here the sequenced sample was peripheral blood, taken 28 days after the second AZD1222 dose. These receptors originate from an adult who received the AZD1222 COVID-19 vaccine.

This chain connects TRBV11-2 to TRBJ2-7; D remains ambiguous. The CDR3 covers 12 residues. Per the germline V gene, CDR1 is SGHAT and CDR2 is FQNNGV. V lost 5 bases and J 2 bases, leaving 7 bases between the germline ends. As DNA, the CDR3 is TGTGCCAGCAGCGCTAGGGCCTACGAGCAGTACTTC. This sequence encodes CASSARAYEQYF.

The chain couples TRBV7-3 to TRBJ2-7, with 7 positions matching TRBD2. Looked up from germline, CDR1 is SGHTA and CDR2 is FQGTGA. The CDR3 extends over 15 amino acids. Losses at the gene ends were 1 base for V and 1 base for J; bases not matched to a gene: 4. Written as DNA, the CDR3 is TGTGCCAGCAGCTTAAGGGCGGGAGTATCCTACGAGCAGTACTTC. It specifies CASSLRAGVSYEQYF.

This chain connects TRBV6-5 to TRBJ2-7; tentatively, D is TRBD1 or TRBD2 (5 bases each). Per germline, CDR1 MNHEY and CDR2 SVGAGI. This CDR3 region has 15 residues. V was pared by 0 bases and J by 7 bases, with 16 bases between. CDR3 sequence reads: CASSYSRDLSEEQYF. DNA for the CDR3: TGTGCCAGCAGTTACTCCCGGGACCTCAGCGAAGAGCAGTACTTC.

J is TRBJ1-2 and V is TRBV9; maybe TRBD1 (6 bases). Trimming took 2 bases from V and 4 from J, leaving 15 bases between them. The CDR3 runs to 15 residues. CDR1 is SGDLS and CDR2 is YYNGEE in the germline V gene. The CDR3 spells CASSVGGAQSYGYTF. The CDR3 DNA reads as TGTGCCAGCAGCGTCGGGGGGGCGCAATCCTATGGCTACACCTTC.

This sequence joins TRBV19 and TRBJ2-7, with 10 positions matching TRBD1. The germline V gene has CDR1 LNHDA and CDR2 SQIVND (reference sequence). Trimming cost V 1 base and J 5 bases; bases outside gene matches: 8. The CDR3 consists of 16 residues. As DNA, the CDR3 is TGTGCCAGTAGTATAGTAGGACAGGGGGGGCTCCACGAGCAGTACTTC. It codes for CASSIVGQGGLHEQYF.

The genes are TRBV30 and TRBJ1-3; D unclear. The V end lost 3 bases, the J end lost 2 bases, and 11 bases lay between the germline ends. Germline V CDR1 and CDR2: GTSNPN, SVGIG (reference sequence). The CDR3 is 14 amino acids. CDR3 coding DNA: TGTGCCTGGAGGAAGGTGGCGACTGGAAACACCATATATTTT. It translates to CAWRKVATGNTIYF.

The chain has TRBV4-2 and TRBJ2-7; TRBD2 aligns across 8 bases. The germline V gene encodes CDR1 LGHNA and CDR2 YNFKEQ. The trim removed 4 bases at V and 2 bases at J, leaving 4 bases unmatched. This CDR3 is 14 amino acids long. DNA of the CDR3: TGTGCCAGCAGCCCGGGGGGGGCCACCTACGAGCAGTACTTC. As protein: CASSPGGATYEQYF.

This chain joins TRBV7-9 and TRBJ1-4, with TRBD1 identical over 7 bases. The CDR3 consists of 13 residues. The ends lost 6 bases at V and 8 bases at J; junction bases unmatched: 6. Per the germline V gene, CDR1 is SEHNR and CDR2 is FQNEAQ (reference sequence). The CDR3 coding sequence is TGTGCCAGCAGGCGGGACAGCAAGGAAAAACTGTTTTTT. Encoded protein: CASRRDSKEKLFF.

V and J are TRBV6-5 and TRBJ1-2; no definite D call. The CDR3 consists of 13 residues. V lost 6 bases to trimming and J lost 8 bases, with 16 bases between them. CDR1 is MNHEY and CDR2 is SVGAGI in the germline V gene. In DNA form, the CDR3 reads TGTGCCAGCAGCATTTCTACGGGCCAGGGCTACACCTTC. Protein sequence: CASSISTGQGYTF.

CDR3 protein: CASSALGGRGQETQYF. As DNA, the CDR3 is TGTGCCAGCAGCGCCCTAGGGGGCAGGGGCCAAGAGACCCAGTACTTC. The J gene is TRBJ2-5, the V gene TRBV7-3, with 7 bases lining up with TRBD1. The germline V gene has CDR1 SGHTA and CDR2 FQGTGA. This CDR3 is built from 16 residues. The J segment lost 1 base and the V segment lost 5 bases, leaving 10 bases of the junction unmatched.

The chain links TRBV2 to TRBJ1-5, with 11 bases that match TRBD1. The V gene's germline CDR1 is SNHLY and CDR2 FYNNEI. This CDR3 has 14 amino acids. V dropped 8 bases and J dropped 7; count of bases not matched to a gene: 7. CDR3 in DNA: TGTGCCAGCTCAAGAGGGACAGGGGGGCAGCCCCAGCATTTT. Its translation is CASSRGTGGQPQHF.

This clone is a singleton in its sample. The chain couples TRBV6-5 to TRBJ2-7; unclear D gene. The CDR3 totals 14 residues. Looked up from germline, CDR1 is MNHEY and CDR2 is SVGAGI. Deletions cut 5 bases from V and 2 bases from J, with 13 bases between. The chain's CDR3 is CASSPTTVPYEQYF. Written as DNA, the CDR3 is TGTGCCAGCAGTCCTACGACGGTACCCTACGAGCAGTACTTC.

The chain is built from TRBV27 and TRBJ1-2, with D possibly matching TRBD1 (5 bases). CDR1 is MNHEY and CDR2 is SMNVEV in the germline V gene (reference sequence). Trimming pared 6 bases from V and 4 bases from J, leaving 15 bases between. The length of the CDR3 is 14 residues. The DNA of the CDR3 is TGTGCCAGCAGGGGGGGAGGAGGGGTCTATGGCTACACCTTC. Translation gives CASRGGGGVYGYTF.

The chain links TRBV9 to TRBJ2-7; TRBD2 agrees at 10 bases. Germline lookup yields CDR1 SGDLS and CDR2 YYNGEE. Losses at the gene ends were 2 bases for V and 0 bases for J; bases not matched to a gene: 5. The CDR3 consists of 16 residues. CDR3 amino acids: CASSVGGTSVSYEQYF. CDR3 nucleotide sequence: TGTGCCAGCAGCGTGGGCGGGACTAGCGTCTCCTACGAGCAGTACTTC.

The chain combines TRBV7-9 with TRBJ1-1; tentatively, D is TRBD1 (5 bases). Looked up from germline, CDR1 is SEHNR and CDR2 is FQNEAQ (reference sequence). The V end lost 1 base, the J end lost 10 bases, and 13 bases lay between the germline ends. CDR3 length: 13 amino acids. Written as DNA, the CDR3 is TGTGCCAGCAGCTTAGAGTCTGCGGGACCAGCTTTCTTT. It translates to CASSLESAGPAFF. Supplemented by reference TRBV7-9 and TRBJ1-1, the full variable domain reads DTGVSQNPRHKITKRGQNVTFRCDPISEHNRLYWYRQTLGQGPEFLTYFQNEAQLEKSRLLSDRFSAERPKGSFSTLEIQRTEQGDSAMYLCASSLESAGPAFFGQGTRLTVV.

The chain is built from TRBV6-5 and TRBJ2-2; D call uncertain. V lost 4 bases and J 7 bases, leaving 10 bases between the germline ends. CDR1 MNHEY and CDR2 SVGAGI come from the germline V gene. The CDR3 length is 13 residues. The DNA for the CDR3 is TGTGCCAGCAGTTTAGGGATCATCGGGGAGCTGTTTTTT. Amino acids: CASSLGIIGELFF.

The CDR3 sequence: CASSGGSGAWQPQHF. The CDR3 nucleotides read TGTGCCAGCAGCGGGGGCTCGGGGGCGTGGCAGCCCCAGCATTTT. The V and J genes are TRBV9 and TRBJ1-5; D possibly corresponds to TRBD1 (6 bases). The CDR3 runs to 15 residues. Germline V gene sequence: CDR1 SGDLS, CDR2 YYNGEE. Trimming left V 3 bases short and J 7 bases short, with 17 bases between.

V is TRBV19 and J is TRBJ1-6, with 11 bases identical to TRBD1. The germline V gene encodes CDR1 LNHDA and CDR2 SQIVND (reference sequence). CDR3 length: 14 residues. After removal of 7 bases from V and 7 bases from J, the junction contained 3 bases not matched to a gene. CDR3 bases: TGTGCCAGTACTCGGGACAGGGGGAATTCACCCCTCCACTTT. This codes for CASTRDRGNSPLHF.

This chain uses TRBV19 with TRBJ1-2; 8 bases map to TRBD1. V shed 5 bases and J 7 bases; nucleotides not matched to a gene: 9. Germline CDR1 and CDR2: LNHDA and SQIVND (reference sequence). The CDR3 runs to 14 residues. CDR3 DNA: TGTGCCAGTAGTTCCCGGACAGGGTCAGGTGGCTACACCTTC. Translating gives CASSSRTGSGGYTF.

The V gene is TRBV6-4, the J gene TRBJ2-3, with D hard to call. There are 15 residues in the CDR3. V gave up 3 bases and J gave up 2 bases, with 12 bases separating them. CDR1 MRHNA and CDR2 SNTAGT come from the germline V gene. The CDR3 DNA reads TGTGCCAGCAGTGAGACGGACGGTTCCACAGATACGCAGTATTTT. Translating gives CASSETDGSTDTQYF.

A single count supports this clone. The rearrangement joins TRBV11-3 to TRBJ2-2; no reliable D call. The V end was cut by 2 bases, the J end by 0 bases, with 7 bases between. The CDR3 contains 15 residues. Germline CDR1 and CDR2: SGHNT and YENEEA. CDR3 protein: CASSLMGTNTGELFF. DNA for the CDR3: TGTGCCAGCAGCTTAATGGGGACGAACACCGGGGAGCTGTTTTTT.

The genes are TRBV3-1 (or the pseudogene TRBV3-2) and TRBJ1-2; TRBD1 agrees at 11 bases. This CDR3 comprises 14 residues. With 5 bases clipped from V and 5 bases from J, the junction kept 4 bases outside the gene matches. Germline CDR1 and CDR2: LGHDT and YNNKEL (reference sequence). The CDR3 DNA reads as TGTGCCAGCAGCGGCCGGGACAGGGGGTATGGCTACACCTTC. This encodes CASSGRDRGYGYTF.

V is TRBV6-2 or TRBV6-3 and J is TRBJ1-5; no clear D gene. Trimming stripped 4 bases from V and 0 bases from J, with 7 bases between. The CDR3 runs to 14 residues. The germline CDR1 and CDR2 sequences are MNHEY and SVGEGT. DNA for the CDR3: TGTGCCAGCAGTTGGACGTATAGCAATCAGCCCCAGCATTTT. It translates to CASSWTYSNQPQHF.

This chain links TRBV7-9 with TRBJ1-1; no definite D call. Germline CDR1 and CDR2: SEHNR and FQNEAQ (reference sequence). This CDR3 spans 13 amino acids. Between the trimmed V and J ends, which lost 2 bases and 10 bases, there was a span of 14 bases. CDR3 DNA sequence: TGTGCCAGCAGCTTACGGTTAGAATTCGGAGCTTTCTTT. This sequence encodes CASSLRLEFGAFF.

The chain couples TRBV28 to TRBJ2-7; the D call may be TRBD1 or TRBD2 (6 bases each). The V end lost 7 bases, the J end lost 5 bases, and 15 bases lay between the germline ends. The CDR3 extends over 13 amino acids. Per the germline V gene, CDR1 is MDHEN and CDR2 is SYDVKM. CDR3 nucleotide sequence: TGTGCCAGCAAGATACGGGGGCTCGACGAGCAGTACTTC. Residues: CASKIRGLDEQYF.

This clone was counted only a few times. This chain joins TRBV14 and TRBJ1-5; 10 nucleotides line up with TRBD1. In germline, CDR1 is SGHDN, CDR2 FVKESK. V trimming: 1 base; J trimming: 1 base; junction bases outside the gene matches: 7. The CDR3 runs to 18 residues. The CDR3 loop reads CASSQVGGTGASNQPQHF. DNA of the CDR3: TGTGCCAGCAGCCAAGTCGGGGGGACAGGGGCGAGCAATCAGCCCCAGCATTTT.

The chain employs TRBV25-1 and TRBJ2-5; D may be TRBD1 or TRBD2 (6 bases each). The ends were cut back, 3 bases at V and 5 bases at J, with 13 bases in the middle. Germline CDR1 reads MGHDK; CDR2 reads SYGVNS. This CDR3 spans 14 amino acids. The CDR3 DNA is TGTGCCAGCAGTGATCTCGGGGGCATGGAGACCCAGTACTTC. Amino acid sequence: CASSDLGGMETQYF.

The chain uses TRBV7-9 and TRBJ1-1; no reliable D call. Trimming took 2 bases from V and 3 from J, leaving 4 bases between them. The CDR3 runs 12 residues. Looked up from germline, CDR1 is SEHNR and CDR2 is FQNEAQ (reference sequence). CDR3: CASSLPHTEAFF. The CDR3 bases are TGTGCCAGCAGCTTACCCCACACTGAAGCTTTCTTT.

The CDR3 spells CASSQYVGRAYNEQFF. CDR3 in DNA: TGTGCCAGCAGCCAATACGTAGGGCGCGCCTACAATGAGCAGTTCTTC. J is TRBJ2-1 and V is TRBV14; no firm D call. V lost 2 bases, J lost 2 bases, and 13 bases lay in between. The CDR3 runs to 16 residues. The germline V gene has CDR1 SGHDN and CDR2 FVKESK. Drawing the rest from reference TRBV14 and TRBJ2-1, the complete variable domain is EAGVTQFPSHSVIEKGQTVTLRCDPISGHDNLYWYRRVMGKEIKFLLHFVKESKQDESGMPNNRFLAERTGGTYSTLKVQPAELEDSGVYFCASSQYVGRAYNEQFFGPGTRLTVL.

This clone appeared a few times. The genes are TRBV25-1 and TRBJ2-1, with TRBD2 matching over 14 bases. Germline V lookup: CDR1 MGHDK, CDR2 SYGVNS. Trimming took 4 bases from V and 7 from J; bases not matched to a gene: 6. The CDR3 has 16 amino acids. In DNA, the CDR3 is TGTGCCAGCAGTGCGGGACTAGCGGGAGTAGGGAATGAGCAGTTCTTC. The encoded protein is CASSAGLAGVGNEQFF. Full variable domain (missing parts from reference TRBV25-1 and TRBJ2-1): EADIYQTPRYLVIGTGKKITLECSQTMGHDKMYWYQQDPGMELHLIHYSYGVNSTEKGDLSSESTVSRIRTEHFPLTLESARPSHTSQYLCASSAGLAGVGNEQFFGPGTRLTVL.

This clone was observed once. The V and J genes are TRBV27 and TRBJ1-1; TRBD1 is a possible D gene (5 bases). Germline assignment: CDR1 MNHEY and CDR2 SMNVEV (reference sequence). With 0 bases removed from V and 3 bases from J, the gap between germline ends came to 11 bases. The CDR3 spans 15 residues. The CDR3 loop reads CASSLSSAGHTEAFF. CDR3 bases: TGTGCCAGCAGTTTATCGAGCGCGGGGCACACTGAAGCTTTCTTT.

On this clone itself: One junction end disagrees with the germline gene, perhaps due to a read error. V and J are TRBV20-1 and TRBJ2-7; 7 bases line up with TRBD2. The CDR3 contains 11 residues. Germline lookup yields CDR1 DFQATT and CDR2 SNEGSKA (reference sequence). As DNA, the CDR3 is TGCAGTGCTGCTCGGGGGGAGGCCATCTCCTTC. Its translation: CSAARGEAISF.